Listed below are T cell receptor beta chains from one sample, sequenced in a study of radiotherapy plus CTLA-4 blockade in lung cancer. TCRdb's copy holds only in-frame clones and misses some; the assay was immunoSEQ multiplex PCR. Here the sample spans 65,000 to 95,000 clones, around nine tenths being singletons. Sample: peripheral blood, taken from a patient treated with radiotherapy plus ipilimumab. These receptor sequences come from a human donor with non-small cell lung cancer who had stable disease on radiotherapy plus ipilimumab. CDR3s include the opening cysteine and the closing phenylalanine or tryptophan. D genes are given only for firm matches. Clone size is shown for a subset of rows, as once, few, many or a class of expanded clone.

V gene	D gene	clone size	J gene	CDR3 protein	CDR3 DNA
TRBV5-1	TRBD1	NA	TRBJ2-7	CASSPTTGGYEQYF	TGCGCCAGCAGCCCGACGACAGGGGGCTACGAGCAGTACTTC
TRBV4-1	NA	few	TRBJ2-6	CASSQETAGANVLTF	TGCGCCAGCAGCCAAGAGACAGCCGGGGCCAACGTCCTGACTTTC
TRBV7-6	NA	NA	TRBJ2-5	CASSPQLGLQETQYF	TGTGCCAGCAGCCCTCAGCTTGGACTCCAAGAGACCCAGTACTTC
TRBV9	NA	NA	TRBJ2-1	CASSASLATEQFF	TGTGCCAGCAGCGCCAGTCTAGCGACTGAGCAGTTCTTC
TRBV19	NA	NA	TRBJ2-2	CASLRTANTGELFF	TGTGCCAGCCTCCGGACAGCAAACACCGGGGAGCTGTTTTTT
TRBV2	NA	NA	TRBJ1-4	CASILQGGVGKLFF	TGTGCCAGCATCCTACAGGGTGGAGTTGGAAAACTGTTTTTT
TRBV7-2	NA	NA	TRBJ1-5	CASSLEGRASNQPQHF	TGTGCCAGCAGCTTAGAAGGCAGAGCAAGCAATCAGCCCCAGCATTTT
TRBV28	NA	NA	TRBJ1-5	CASSPGGPQPQHF	TGTGCCAGCAGTCCCGGGGGGCCCCAGCCCCAGCATTTT
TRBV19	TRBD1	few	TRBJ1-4	CASSIETGVATNEKLFF	TGTGCCAGTAGTATTGAGACAGGGGTTGCAACTAATGAAAAACTGTTTTTT
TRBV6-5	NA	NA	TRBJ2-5	CASRDGGQETQYF	TGTGCCAGCAGGGATGGGGGGCAAGAGACCCAGTACTTC
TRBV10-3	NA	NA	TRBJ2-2	CAISESDTGELFF	TGTGCCATCAGTGAGTCGGACACCGGGGAGCTGTTTTTT
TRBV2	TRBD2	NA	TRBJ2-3	CASRGTSGTTDTQYF	TGTGCCAGCAGAGGGACTAGCGGGACAACAGATACGCAGTATTTT
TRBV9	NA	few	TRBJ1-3	CASSVGSTTGNTIYF	TGTGCCAGCAGCGTAGGTTCTACAACTGGAAACACCATATATTTT
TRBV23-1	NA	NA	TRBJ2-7	CASQGDRRSYEQYF	TGCGCCAGTCAGGGAGACAGACGCTCCTACGAGCAGTACTTC
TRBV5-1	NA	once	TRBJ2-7	CASSLGVGVPEQYF	TGCGCCAGCAGTCTAGGGGTAGGGGTACCCGAGCAGTACTTC
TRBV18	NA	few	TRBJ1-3	CASSSLDSGNTIYF	TGTGCCAGCTCAAGTCTAGACTCTGGAAACACCATATATTTT